This is a list of T cell receptor beta chains from one sample in a study of technical replicates of blood from a handful of donors. The table came from immunoSEQ multiplex PCR; TCRdb's copy has only in-frame clones and leaves some out. The sample lists some 70,000 clones, 85% to 95% occurring once. The sequencing sample was made of T cells isolated from PBMCs. The receptors shown here come from a human donor in good health. Each CDR3 is given with its conserved first and last residue. A D gene is named only where the DNA matches it firmly. Clone size is shown for a subset of rows, as once, few, many or a class of expanded clone.

CDR3 protein | CDR3 DNA | clone size | J gene | V gene | D gene
CASRPSWTSDTQYF | TGTGCCAGCAGACCGTCCTGGACTTCAGATACGCAGTATTTT | - | TRBJ2-3 | TRBV2 | -
CASSPWLAGEGEQYF | TGTGCCAGCTCACCCTGGCTAGCGGGAGAGGGAGAGCAGTACTTC | - | TRBJ2-7 | TRBV18 | TRBD2
CASSYLGGWVDEAFF | TGTGCCAGCAGCTACCTGGGGGGGTGGGTAGATGAAGCTTTCTTT | - | TRBJ1-1 | TRBV27 | -
CASSPRTSGDYEQYF | TGTGCCAGCAGTCCAAGGACTAGTGGGGACTACGAGCAGTACTTC | - | TRBJ2-7 | TRBV27 | TRBD2
CSVEDGGTATDTQYF | TGCAGCGTTGAAGATGGGGGGACAGCCACAGATACGCAGTATTTT | - | TRBJ2-3 | TRBV29-1 | -
CAWSVRGGQPQHF | TGTGCCTGGAGTGTACGGGGGGGACAGCCCCAGCATTTT | - | TRBJ1-5 | TRBV30 | -
CASSLGLANSYEQYF | TGTGCCAGCAGTCTTGGACTAGCGAACTCCTACGAGCAGTACTTC | - | TRBJ2-7 | TRBV27 | TRBD2
CASRAGTGNTEAFF | TGTGCCAGCAGGGCCGGGACAGGGAACACTGAAGCTTTCTTT | few | TRBJ1-1 | TRBV6-4 | TRBD1
CASSPGTGAYGYTF | TGTGCCAGCAGCCCCGGGACAGGGGCGTATGGCTACACCTTC | - | TRBJ1-2 | TRBV7-3 | TRBD1
CAWILGGSRETQYF | TGTGCCTGGATTCTCGGCGGGAGTCGAGAGACCCAGTACTTC | - | TRBJ2-5 | TRBV30 | TRBD2
CASSPLGALREQYF | TGTGCCAGCAGTCCTTTAGGAGCCCTACGCGAGCAGTACTTC | - | TRBJ2-7 | TRBV28 | -
CASSLAWTGELFF | TGTGCCAGCAGTTTGGCCTGGACCGGGGAGCTGTTTTTT | - | TRBJ2-2 | TRBV27 | -
CASSQGQNSGYTF | TGTGCCAGCAGCCAAGGACAGAATTCTGGCTACACCTTC | - | TRBJ1-2 | TRBV7-6 | -
CASSDQGDYGYTF | TGTGCCAGCAGTGATCAAGGGGACTATGGCTACACCTTC | - | TRBJ1-2 | TRBV25-1 | -
CASSIDTGCQPQHF | TGTGCCAGTAGTATAGATACAGGGTGTCAGCCCCAGCATTTT | - | TRBJ1-5 | TRBV19 | -
CSVGLAGGETQYF | TGCAGCGTTGGGCTAGCGGGAGGAGAGACCCAGTACTTC | once | TRBJ2-5 | TRBV29-1 | TRBD2
CASSSRQGATGELFF | TGCGCCAGCAGCTCGAGACAGGGGGCTACGGGGGAGCTGTTTTTT | - | TRBJ2-2 | TRBV5-1 | TRBD1
CASSTIAGRTGELFF | TGTGCCAGTAGTACGATAGCGGGAAGGACCGGGGAGCTGTTTTTT | - | TRBJ2-2 | TRBV19 | TRBD2
CASSPGLSGENEQFF | TGTGCCAGCAGCCCAGGACTAAGCGGGGAGAATGAGCAGTTCTTC | - | TRBJ2-1 | TRBV5-5 | TRBD2
CASSLLQGAFLDGYTF | TGTGCCAGCAGTTTGTTACAGGGCGCATTCTTGGATGGCTACACCTTC | - | TRBJ1-2 | TRBV27 | -
CASSVGLNEQFF | TGTGCCAGCTCCGTTGGGCTCAATGAGCAGTTCTTC | - | TRBJ2-1 | TRBV18 | -
CASSQVWRGQDTEAFF | TGCGCCAGCAGCCAAGTCTGGCGGGGGCAAGACACTGAAGCTTTCTTT | - | TRBJ1-1 | TRBV4-1 | -
CASSPTGTGTNEQFF | TGTGCCAGCAGTCCCACCGGGACAGGGACAAATGAGCAGTTCTTC | - | TRBJ2-1 | TRBV6-5 | TRBD1
CASSETENTGELFF | TGTGCCAGCAGTGAAACAGAGAACACCGGGGAGCTGTTTTTT | once | TRBJ2-2 | TRBV2 | -
CASRSRPGQGAYEQYF | TGTGCCAGTAGATCCCGCCCGGGACAGGGAGCCTACGAGCAGTACTTC | - | TRBJ2-7 | TRBV19 | TRBD1
CASSTPGEDEKLFF | TGTGCCAGCAGCACCCCAGGGGAAGACGAAAAACTGTTTTTT | - | TRBJ1-4 | TRBV13 | -
CASSFIGYEQYF | TGTGCCAGCAGTTTTATCGGGTACGAGCAGTACTTC | - | TRBJ2-7 | TRBV27 | -
CASTPDRVNTEAFF | TGTGCCAGCACCCCCGACAGGGTGAACACTGAAGCTTTCTTT | - | TRBJ1-1 | TRBV18 | TRBD1
CASSPGTGGAPANYGYTF | TGTGCCAGCAGCCCCGGGACAGGGGGCGCCCCGGCTAACTATGGCTACACCTTC | - | TRBJ1-2 | TRBV11-3 | TRBD1
CASSVGGLAEREQYF | TGTGCCAGCAGCGTAGGGGGTCTAGCTGAGAGGGAGCAGTACTTC | - | TRBJ2-7 | TRBV9 | -
CASSLDTGTANEQFF | TGTGCCAGCAGCTTAGATACAGGGACAGCTAATGAGCAGTTCTTC | - | TRBJ2-1 | TRBV7-9 | TRBD1
CASGAVSEQYF | TGTGCCAGCGGAGCAGTCTCCGAGCAGTACTTC | - | TRBJ2-7 | TRBV11-3 | -
CASSRSGGAYGYTF | TGTGCCAGCAGCCGATCAGGGGGCGCATATGGCTACACCTTC | - | TRBJ1-2 | TRBV9 | TRBD1
CASSLVIGGTEAFF | TGTGCCAGCAGCTTAGTAATCGGGGGCACTGAAGCTTTCTTT | - | TRBJ1-1 | TRBV11-2 | -
CASSLTRLQNTGELFF | TGTGCCAGCAGCTTGACGAGACTACAAAACACCGGGGAGCTGTTTTTT | once | TRBJ2-2 | TRBV5-4 | -
CASSQTSLGETQYF | TGTGCTAGCAGCCAAACTAGCCTCGGAGAGACCCAGTACTTC | - | TRBJ2-5 | TRBV7-7 | -
CASSGQTSNEQFF | TGTGCCAGTTCCGGACAGACATCCAATGAGCAGTTCTTC | - | TRBJ2-1 | TRBV19 | -
CSVGSTGGYGYTF | TGCAGCGTTGGGTCGACAGGGGGCTATGGCTACACCTTC | - | TRBJ1-2 | TRBV29-1 | TRBD1
CASSEALQTYEQYF | TGTGCCAGCAGTGAAGCGCTGCAGACCTACGAGCAGTACTTC | - | TRBJ2-7 | TRBV6-1 | -
CASSQDRLASGKNIQYF | TGTGCCAGCAGCCAAGACCGCCTGGCTAGCGGAAAAAACATTCAGTACTTC | - | TRBJ2-4 | TRBV4-2 | TRBD2
CACKVGGTEAFF | TGTGCCTGTAAAGTCGGGGGTACTGAAGCTTTCTTT | few | TRBJ1-1 | TRBV30 | -
CASGHSYNEQFF | TGTGCCAGCGGACACTCCTACAATGAGCAGTTCTTC | - | TRBJ2-1 | TRBV25-1 | -
CASSHRDNYEQYF | TGCGCCAGCAGCCACCGGGACAACTACGAGCAGTACTTC | - | TRBJ2-7 | TRBV4-1 | -
CASSLGRQETQYF | TGTGCCAGCAGTTTGGGCAGGCAAGAGACCCAGTACTTC | - | TRBJ2-5 | TRBV27 | -
CASSYGRGRTDTQYF | TGTGCCAGCAGTTACGGGCGGGGGCGCACAGATACGCAGTATTTT | - | TRBJ2-3 | TRBV6-6 | -
CASSLYLYEQYF | TGTGCCAGCAGCTTGTATCTGTACGAGCAGTACTTC | - | TRBJ2-7 | TRBV5-6 | -
CASRRDREGGGYTF | TGTGCCAGCAGACGGGACAGGGAGGGCGGCGGCTACACCTTC | - | TRBJ1-2 | TRBV6-5 | TRBD1
CASRLAGEQYF | TGTGCCAGCAGGCTAGCGGGCGAGCAGTACTTC | - | TRBJ2-7 | TRBV13 | TRBD2
CASSLGGGGNEQYF | TGTGCCAGCAGTTTGGGGGGGGGAGGGAACGAGCAGTACTTC | once | TRBJ2-7 | TRBV27 | TRBD2
CASSIGGFDRNTEAFF | TGTGCCAGTAGTATCGGCGGGTTCGATCGGAACACTGAAGCTTTCTTT | - | TRBJ1-1 | TRBV19 | -
CASSVVEGNTIYF | TGTGCCAGCAGCGTAGTTGAGGGAAACACCATATATTTT | - | TRBJ1-3 | TRBV9 | -
CASLGQSNEQFF | TGTGCCAGCCTCGGACAGTCCAATGAGCAGTTCTTC | - | TRBJ2-1 | TRBV6-5 | -
CASSLLAGNEQFF | TGTGCCAGCTCTCTACTAGCGGGCAATGAGCAGTTCTTC | - | TRBJ2-1 | TRBV7-3 | TRBD2
CASSFIEDTEAFF | TGTGCCAGCAGCTTTATTGAGGACACTGAAGCTTTCTTT | once | TRBJ1-1 | TRBV5-6 | -